This T cell receptor (beta chain) was identified in a study of blood T cell repertoires in COVID-19. The CDR3 is 15 residues long. V was pared by 3 bases and J by 8 bases, with 8 bases of the junction left unmatched. From germline, CDR1 is SGDLS and CDR2 YYNGEE. TCRdb's table, derived via immunoSEQ multiplex PCR, lists solely in-frame clones and lacks some. The repertoire consists of over 200,000 clones, with approximately 90% occurring once and the leading ten covering roughly 3%. Sequenced: peripheral blood. This chain joins TRBV9 and TRBJ2-1; 10 bases line up with TRBD1. The source is a man in his thirties or forties with COVID-19, enrolled during active disease. CDR3 region: CASSESTGGQYEQFF. The CDR3 bases are TGTGCCAGCAGCGAGTCGACAGGGGGCCAGTATGAGCAGTTCTTC.